The 8 T cell receptor beta chains listed next were all sequenced from one sample in a study of blood T cell repertoires in COVID-19. The method was immunoSEQ multiplex PCR; TCRdb's version includes in-frame clones alone and lacks a portion of them. The sample gives approximately 310,000 clones, 85% of which show up once; 1.5% to 2% is in the top ten. Sequenced input: PBMCs or T cells enriched from blood (not recorded which). The receptors were sampled from a woman in her twenties or thirties who had been exposed to COVID-19.

The chain couples TRBV2 to TRBJ1-4; D call uncertain. CDR3 length: 13 residues. Germline V gene lookup returns CDR1 SNHLY and CDR2 FYNNEI. The V gene lost 4 bases and the J gene lost 0 bases, with 3 bases spanning the gap. CDR3 in amino acids: CASSAATNEKLFF. Here the CDR3 DNA reads TGTGCCAGCAGTGCAGCAACTAATGAAAAACTGTTTTTT.

This clone was detected only once. The J gene is TRBJ2-7, the V gene TRBV9, with TRBD2 identical over 8 bases. CDR3 length: 17 residues. Germline-derived CDR1 and CDR2 are SGDLS and YYNGEE. Losses at the gene ends were 0 bases for V and 0 bases for J; bases not matched to a gene: 8. The CDR3 loop is CASSVGTSGKSSYEQYF. The CDR3 region has the DNA TGTGCCAGCAGCGTAGGAACTAGCGGCAAAAGCTCCTACGAGCAGTACTTC.

The rearrangement uses TRBV11-2 and TRBJ2-1; 14 nucleotides line up with TRBD2. CDR1 and CDR2 (germline): SGHAT, FQNNGV. Trimming removed 6 bases from V and 10 bases from J; junction bases left unmatched: 11. There are 16 residues in the CDR3. Here the CDR3 DNA reads TGTGCCAGCAGAAGGCCGGGACTAGCGGGGGCGGGGGAGCAGTTCTTC. Its protein is CASRRPGLAGAGEQFF. Full variable domain (remainder filled in from reference TRBV11-2 and TRBJ2-1): EAGVAQSPRYKIIEKRQSVAFWCNPISGHATLYWYQQILGQGPKLLIQFQNNGVVDDSQLPKDRFSAERLKGVDSTLKIQPAKLEDSAVYLCASRRPGLAGAGEQFFGPGTRLTVL.

The chain couples TRBV5-1 to TRBJ1-6; D gene unclear. Trimming stripped 0 bases from V and 0 bases from J, with 4 bases between. Germline V lookup: CDR1 SGHRS, CDR2 YFSETQ. The CDR3 sequence is 15 residues long. In nucleotides, the CDR3 is TGCGCCAGCAGCTTGGGCAGCTCCTATAATTCACCCCTCCACTTT. Protein: CASSLGSSYNSPLHF.

The rearrangement uses TRBV28 and TRBJ2-2; D unresolved. The CDR3 is 14 residues long. The V gene's germline CDR1 is MDHEN and CDR2 SYDVKM. Trimming took off 6 bases at V and 4 bases at J, with 12 bases between the two ends. CDR3 loop: CASRTPGSTGELFF. For the CDR3, the DNA is TGTGCCAGCAGAACCCCCGGGTCCACCGGGGAGCTGTTTTTT.

This clone was seen more than once but under ten times. The chain recombines TRBV19 with TRBJ1-5; D is perhaps TRBD1 (5 bases). Germline lookup yields CDR1 LNHDA and CDR2 SQIVND (reference sequence). The CDR3 runs 15 residues. Trimming cost V 5 bases and J 8 bases, with 19 bases left between them. In DNA form, the CDR3 reads TGTGCCAGTAGTCCCGCCCCGGGTTTAGGGGAGCCCCAGCATTTT. Translation gives CASSPAPGLGEPQHF.

CDR3 in DNA: TGTGCCAGCAGTGTAAGGGGGCAAGGGAATGAGCAGTTCTTC. Amino acids: CASSVRGQGNEQFF. The rearrangement links TRBV27 to TRBJ2-1; TRBD1 matches at 7 bases. V was clipped by 5 bases and J by 7 bases; unmatched bases: 8. CDR3 size: 14 residues. Germline V gene sequence: CDR1 MNHEY, CDR2 SMNVEV (reference sequence).

This clone has just a few counts. This sequence joins TRBV18 and TRBJ1-1; no reliable D call. The germline gives CDR1 KGHSH, CDR2 LQKENI. This CDR3 contains 14 residues. Trimming pared 3 bases from V and 0 bases from J, leaving 8 bases between. CDR3 region: CASSPRDLNTEAFF. The CDR3 DNA reads TGTGCCAGCTCACCTCGGGATCTGAACACTGAAGCTTTCTTT.